The 32 T cell receptor beta chains below were found in one sample sequenced in a study of T cell responses to AZD1222 COVID-19 vaccine. This table comes from immunoSEQ multiplex PCR, and its TCRdb copy is limited to in-frame clones, with some not included. The repertoire holds some 97,000 clones, with 88% as singletons. The starting material was peripheral blood, obtained on day 0 of AZD1222 vaccination. The source of these receptors is an adult in good health.

The chain combines TRBV29-1 with TRBJ2-1; D may match TRBD1 or TRBD2 (5 bases each). The CDR3 is made up of 8 amino acids. Trimming removed 8 bases at V and 15 bases at J, with 11 bases between. Germline assignment: CDR1 SQVTM and CDR2 ANQGSEA. CDR3 coding DNA: TGCAGCCCCACGGGACGGTTCTTC. It yields the protein CSPTGRFF.

J is TRBJ2-5 and V is TRBV5-1, with D possibly TRBD1 on 5 matching bases. This CDR3 has 14 residues. V was cut by 6 bases and J by 0 bases, with 12 bases left in between. Per germline, CDR1 SGHRS and CDR2 YFSETQ. The CDR3 coding sequence is TGCGCCAGCAATATAGGGGTAAACCAAGAGACCCAGTACTTC. Translation: CASNIGVNQETQYF.

This rearrangement joins TRBV19 to TRBJ1-5; no reliable D call. The germline V gene encodes CDR1 LNHDA and CDR2 SQIVND (reference sequence). The CDR3 runs to 13 residues. Trimming stripped 2 bases from V and 6 bases from J, with 8 bases between. CDR3 nucleotide sequence: TGTGCCAGTAGTATACCCCCCAGTCAGCCCCAGCATTTT. Its translation: CASSIPPSQPQHF.

This chain joins TRBV19 and TRBJ1-4, with D perhaps matching TRBD1 (6 bases). Germline V lookup: CDR1 LNHDA, CDR2 SQIVND (reference sequence). The germline V and J ends were trimmed by 4 bases and 0 bases, with 12 bases remaining between them. The CDR3 loop spans 16 amino acids. The CDR3 reads CASSTQGRATNEKLFF. CDR3 coding DNA: TGTGCCAGTAGTACTCAGGGGCGAGCAACTAATGAAAAACTGTTTTTT.

Here the CDR3 DNA reads TGCGCCAGCAGCCTCAGGGGGGCAGGGGGCTTATACAATGAGCAGTTCTTC. Its protein is CASSLRGAGGLYNEQFF. The rearrangement joins TRBV4-1 to TRBJ2-1; 8 bases agree with TRBD1. The germline V gene has CDR1 MGHRA and CDR2 YSYEKL. Trimming removed 4 bases from V and 4 bases from J; junction bases left unmatched: 12. The CDR3 length is 17 residues.

A single count supports this clone. The V gene is TRBV5-8, the J gene TRBJ2-3; TRBD1 matches at 9 bases. The CDR3 runs to 16 residues. Germline CDR1 is SGHTS and CDR2 is YDEGEE. The J segment lost 0 bases and the V segment lost 4 bases, leaving 6 bases of the junction unmatched. The CDR3 DNA reads as TGTGCCAGCAGCCCGTACAGGGGGCGAAGCACAGATACGCAGTATTTT. Encoded protein: CASSPYRGRSTDTQYF.

This chain connects TRBV7-9 to TRBJ2-1; 9 nucleotides agree with TRBD2. The CDR3 length is 18 residues. The trim removed 6 bases at V and 0 bases at J, leaving 12 bases unmatched. CDR1 SEHNR and CDR2 FQNEAQ come from the germline V gene (reference sequence). The chain's CDR3 is CASRAHLLAGPSYNEQFF. The CDR3 DNA reads TGTGCCAGCAGGGCTCATCTACTAGCGGGCCCCTCCTACAATGAGCAGTTCTTC.

This clone was counted once. V is TRBV14 and J is TRBJ1-2, with D unresolved. Germline V gene lookup returns CDR1 SGHDN and CDR2 FVKESK. There are 9 residues in the CDR3. The germline V and J ends were trimmed by 8 bases and 6 bases, with 4 bases remaining between them. In DNA form, the CDR3 reads TGTGCCAGCGGGGATGGCTACACCTTC. It yields the protein CASGDGYTF.

This clone was detected a few times. This chain joins TRBV3-1 (or the pseudogene TRBV3-2) and TRBJ2-7; 9 positions agree with TRBD1. Germline trimming cut 5 bases from V and 5 bases from J; bases unmatched to any gene: 7. The CDR3 loop spans 14 amino acids. The germline V gene has CDR1 LGHDT and CDR2 YNNKEL (reference sequence). The chain's CDR3 is CASSTGTGLHEQYF. DNA for the CDR3: TGTGCCAGCAGCACCGGGACAGGGTTGCACGAGCAGTACTTC.

The chain employs TRBV30 and TRBJ2-7; no definite D call. Germline CDR1 reads GTSNPN; CDR2 reads SVGIG (reference sequence). CDR3 length equals 12 residues. Trimming took off 0 bases at V and 3 bases at J, with 6 bases between the two ends. The CDR3 loop reads CAWSVGHYEQYF. The DNA of the CDR3 is TGTGCCTGGAGTGTAGGGCACTACGAGCAGTACTTC.

This clone has just a few counts. The V and J genes are TRBV24-1 and TRBJ2-7; 7 bases map to TRBD1. Germline-derived CDR1 and CDR2 are KGHDR and SFDVKD. Trimming took 10 bases from V and 7 from J; bases not matched to a gene: 15. This CDR3 region has 14 residues. The CDR3 DNA reads as TGTGCCACAGAGGGTTACCGACAGGGATCAGAGCAGTACTTC. Encoded protein: CATEGYRQGSEQYF.

The rearrangement links TRBV11-3 to TRBJ2-1, with D possibly called TRBD1 or TRBD2 (6 bases each). The germline V gene encodes CDR1 SGHNT and CDR2 YENEEA. This CDR3 has 13 amino acids. The V and J ends lost 6 bases and 6 bases respectively, with 12 bases between them. The DNA for the CDR3 is TGTGCCAGCAGAAAACAGGGAGGCAATGAGCAGTTCTTC. Encoded protein: CASRKQGGNEQFF.

V and J are TRBV6-1 and TRBJ1-2, with D possibly being TRBD1 (5 bases). Germline assignment: CDR1 MNHNS and CDR2 SASEGT. The CDR3 has 16 amino acids. Trimming left V 1 base short and J 7 bases short, with 19 bases between. The CDR3: CASSEVGTQYRGGYTF. The CDR3 DNA reads TGTGCCAGCAGTGAAGTGGGCACCCAATATAGGGGTGGCTACACCTTC.

This rearrangement joins TRBV5-6 to TRBJ1-1, with TRBD1 matching over 8 bases. Trimming cost V 3 bases and J 3 bases; bases outside gene matches: 7. This CDR3 contains 15 residues. In germline, CDR1 is SGHDT, CDR2 YYEEEE. This chain's CDR3 is CASSWNRGTYTEAFF. For the CDR3, the DNA is TGTGCCAGCAGCTGGAACAGGGGGACGTACACTGAAGCTTTCTTT. The full variable domain, in which reference TRBV5-6 and TRBJ1-1 provide the parts outside the CDR3, is DAGVTQSPTHLIKTRGQQVTLRCSPKSGHDTVSWYQQALGQGPQFIFQYYEEEERQRGNFPDRFSGHQFPNYSSELNVNALLLGDSALYLCASSWNRGTYTEAFFGQGTRLTVV.

The CDR3 coding sequence is TGTGCCAGCAGTTTAATAGGGACAGGCGCTGAGGGCTACACCTTC. Encoded protein: CASSLIGTGAEGYTF. The chain couples TRBV27 to TRBJ1-2, with 8 nucleotides matching TRBD1. The CDR3 totals 15 residues. Losses at the gene ends were 2 bases for V and 8 bases for J; bases not matched to a gene: 10. Germline assignment: CDR1 MNHEY and CDR2 SMNVEV (reference sequence).

This chain joins TRBV15 and TRBJ2-7; D not resolved. Trimming removed 3 bases at V and 0 bases at J, with 21 bases between. Germline lookup yields CDR1 LNHNV and CDR2 YYDKDF (reference sequence). The CDR3 sequence is 18 residues long. The chain's CDR3 is CATSSRRVAGPSSYEQYF. DNA for the CDR3: TGTGCCACCAGCAGCCGAAGGGTAGCCGGTCCGAGCTCCTACGAGCAGTACTTC.

The chain uses TRBV10-3 and TRBJ2-4; the match to TRBD2 covers 15 bases. Losses at the gene ends were 2 bases for V and 13 bases for J; bases not matched to a gene: 3. This CDR3 region has 14 residues. CDR1 is ENHRY and CDR2 is SYGVKD in the germline V gene. The CDR3 region is CAISEPGLAGGQYF. The CDR3 nucleotides are TGTGCCATCAGTGAGCCGGGACTAGCGGGAGGACAGTACTTC.

The gene calls are TRBV7-8 and TRBJ2-7; the match to TRBD1 covers 8 bases. With V trimmed by 2 bases and J by 4 bases, 7 bases remained unmatched. This CDR3 has 15 amino acids. Per the germline V gene, CDR1 is SGHVS and CDR2 is FQNEAQ. DNA of the CDR3: TGTGCCAGCAGCTTATTAGGGACAGGAGGTTACGAGCAGTACTTC. Its translation: CASSLLGTGGYEQYF.

This chain connects TRBV28 to TRBJ1-5, with a weak D call TRBD1 (5 bases). Germline lookup yields CDR1 MDHEN and CDR2 SYDVKM. Trimming cost V 5 bases and J 3 bases, with 8 bases left between them. The CDR3 totals 13 residues. For the CDR3, the DNA is TGTGCCAGCAGTCGGGACCTCAATCAGCCCCAGCATTTT. Protein sequence: CASSRDLNQPQHF.

The chain is built from TRBV19 and TRBJ1-1; D gene ambiguous. V shed 5 bases and J shed 7 bases, with 11 bases lying between them. The CDR3 length is 12 residues. Germline V gene sequence: CDR1 LNHDA, CDR2 SQIVND (reference sequence). In nucleotides, the CDR3 is TGTGCCAGTAGTTTGGGCAGCAGTGAAGCTTTCTTT. Its protein is CASSLGSSEAFF.

V and J are TRBV30 and TRBJ2-7, with a weak D call TRBD2 (6 bases). V lost 0 bases and J 0 bases, leaving 18 bases between the germline ends. CDR1 is GTSNPN and CDR2 is SVGIG in the germline V gene (reference sequence). The CDR3 sequence is 17 residues long. DNA of the CDR3: TGTGCCTGGAGTGTAGATACGCGGGGACTTTTCTCCTACGAGCAGTACTTC. It encodes CAWSVDTRGLFSYEQYF.

This rearrangement joins TRBV7-2 to TRBJ2-3; no clear D gene. Trimming shortened V by 5 bases and J by 2 bases, and 11 bases separated the two germline ends. The V gene's germline CDR1 is SGHTA and CDR2 FQGNSA. This CDR3 region has 14 residues. The CDR3 sequence is CASSPPQNTDTQYF. CDR3 DNA sequence: TGTGCCAGCAGCCCCCCCCAGAACACAGATACGCAGTATTTT.

The genes are TRBV4-2 and TRBJ1-3; D is possibly TRBD1 (5 bases). Germline CDR1 is LGHNA and CDR2 is YNFKEQ. CDR3 size: 14 residues. V lost 6 bases and J lost 0, with 9 bases in between. The CDR3 region has the DNA TGTGCCAGCAGTTCAGGGTACTCTGGAAACACCATATATTTT. Its protein product is CASSSGYSGNTIYF.

The chain couples TRBV10-3 to TRBJ1-2; tentatively, D is TRBD1 (5 bases). V gave up 4 bases and J gave up 5 bases, with 14 bases separating them. CDR3 length: 14 amino acids. The V gene's germline CDR1 is ENHRY and CDR2 SYGVKD. CDR3: CAISVGGASYGYTF. In nucleotides, the CDR3 is TGTGCCATCAGTGTTGGGGGTGCCTCGTATGGCTACACCTTC.

A single count supports this clone. This sequence joins TRBV3-1 (or the pseudogene TRBV3-2) and TRBJ2-7; D not resolved. V shed 5 bases and J shed 0 bases, with 14 bases lying between them. Germline CDR1 LGHDT, CDR2 YNNKEL (reference sequence). The CDR3 consists of 15 residues. CDR3: CASSTQRQDSYEQYF. The CDR3 DNA sequence: TGTGCCAGCAGCACCCAGAGGCAGGACTCCTACGAGCAGTACTTC.

The chain is built from TRBV12-5 and TRBJ2-1; TRBD2 matches at 15 bases. CDR1 and CDR2 (germline): LGHNT, FRNRAP. This CDR3 has 19 amino acids. With V trimmed by 0 bases and J by 7 bases, 10 bases remained unmatched. CDR3 sequence: CASGLVIFGTSGRRNEQFF. DNA for the CDR3: TGTGCTAGTGGTTTGGTAATCTTTGGGACTAGCGGGAGGAGGAATGAGCAGTTCTTC.

The chain joins TRBV6-2 or TRBV6-3 to TRBJ1-1, with D perhaps TRBD1 (5 bases). CDR1 and CDR2 (germline): MNHEY, SVGEGT. The CDR3 covers 13 residues. Trimming cost V 2 bases and J 6 bases, with 10 bases left between them. In DNA, the CDR3 is TGTGCCAGCAGTTACGTTCTAGGGGCTGAAGCTTTCTTT. This sequence encodes CASSYVLGAEAFF.

The rearrangement links TRBV24-1 to TRBJ2-3, with a possible D match to TRBD2 (6 bases). V lost 3 bases and J lost 6, with 18 bases in between. Looked up from germline, CDR1 is KGHDR and CDR2 is SFDVKD. CDR3 length equals 16 residues. The CDR3 coding sequence is TGTGCCACCAGTGATACCCGACTAGACCCCGCGGATACGCAGTATTTT. This gives the protein CATSDTRLDPADTQYF.

This chain links TRBV7-6 with TRBJ1-3, with D possibly being TRBD1 (5 bases). With 1 base removed from V and 0 bases from J, the gap between germline ends came to 16 bases. The V gene's germline CDR1 is SGHVS and CDR2 FNYEAQ. The CDR3 spans 18 residues. CDR3 coding DNA: TGTGCCAGCAGCTTAGAGGGGCCGGGGAGCCTCTCTGGAAACACCATATATTTT. Translated, it gives CASSLEGPGSLSGNTIYF.

The V and J genes are TRBV2 and TRBJ1-2, with a tentative D call TRBD1 (6 bases). The CDR3 runs to 14 residues. Deletions cut 4 bases from V and 2 bases from J, with 11 bases between. Germline V gives CDR1 SNHLY, CDR2 FYNNEI. CDR3 in amino acids: CASSAQGTNYGYTF. As DNA, the CDR3 is TGTGCCAGCAGTGCCCAGGGGACAAACTATGGCTACACCTTC.

V is TRBV28 and J is TRBJ2-7; D is perhaps TRBD1 or TRBD2 (5 bases each). CDR1 and CDR2 from the germline V gene are MDHEN and SYDVKM. This CDR3 contains 15 residues. V gave up 6 bases and J gave up 4 bases, with 19 bases separating them. The CDR3 DNA reads as TGTGCCAGCAGAGGAAGGGACGGAGAATTTTACGAGCAGTACTTC. Amino acids: CASRGRDGEFYEQYF.

The rearrangement uses TRBV19 and TRBJ2-7; 8 bases line up with TRBD2. V gave up 0 bases and J gave up 2 bases; unmatched junction bases: 0. The CDR3 spans 14 residues. Per the germline V gene, CDR1 is LNHDA and CDR2 is SQIVND (reference sequence). CDR3 in amino acids: CASSIDGRAYEQYF. CDR3 DNA sequence: TGTGCCAGTAGTATAGACGGGAGGGCCTACGAGCAGTACTTC.